What follows is one T cell receptor beta chain and its context. This clone has ten or more counts. It lacks a known antigen. Base quality data are lacking; no much larger clone is found one base away. The germline V and J ends show losses of 4 bases and 6 bases respectively, and no gene match explains 17 bases of the junction. Via the germline V gene, CDR1 is SGDLS and CDR2 YYNGEE. The CDR3 goes from the cysteine to the phenylalanine over 17 residues. Only the CDR3 region is kept as DNA, spanning 51 bases read in frame from base 1. This entry comes from a study of technical replicates of blood from a few donors (TCRdb year 2017). Libraries were made using the immunoSEQ multiplex PCR assay. TCRdb carries this immuneACCESS record with in-frame sequences only. Its versions omit some clonotypes, under half of them owing to an unresolved V gene in the studies checked, with the rest unexplained. A total of some 50,000 clones appear in this sample, 90% to 95% of them only once. The ten largest account for roughly 0.22% of the sample.

The sample consisted of T cells isolated from PBMCs. This clonotype was sampled from a human donor in good health. The V and J segments used are TRBV9 and TRBJ2-7, with 9 junctional bases fitting TRBD2. Here is the DNA: TGTGCCAGCAGCCCACTCAGCACCGGGACTAGCACCTTCGAGCAGTACTTC. This sequence encodes CASSPLSTGTSTFEQYF.